This TCR beta chain was observed in a study of T cell responses to AZD1222 COVID-19 vaccine. Study at large: Pooling covered second doses at about 4 or about 12 weeks. Points from the study as a whole: The reported proportion of spike-specific TCRs targeting unmutated variant regions was nearly half. Among vaccine-associated CD4 TCRs, coverage spanned spike, with dominance at 160-218 and 743-854.

Trimming shortened V by 4 bases and J by 2 bases, and 9 bases separated the two germline ends. The CDR3 length is 14 residues. The germline CDR1 and CDR2 sequences are SGHVS and FQNEAQ. The table came from immunoSEQ multiplex PCR; TCRdb's copy has only in-frame clones and leaves some out. The repertoire consists of some 100,000 clones, with 85% to 90% occurring once and the leading ten covering 1.4%. As for this clone: Its cognate antigen is unknown.

The rearrangement links TRBV7-8 to TRBJ1-5, with D tentatively TRBD1 (5 bases). This material consisted of peripheral blood, taken on day 0 of AZD1222 vaccination. The TCR sequence derives from an adult in good health. The CDR3: CASSSSRGNQPQHF. CDR3 DNA sequence: TGTGCCAGCAGCTCCAGCAGGGGCAATCAGCCCCAGCATTTT.